The sequence of this T cell receptor (beta chain) was determined in a study of radiation and T cells in renal cell carcinoma (dated by TCRdb to the early 2020s). About the full investigation: Samples were obtained from a clinical trial, in which 15 Gy stereotactic body radiation therapy was delivered to primary renal cell carcinomas and nephrectomy was performed 4 weeks later. A total of fewer than 55 samples underwent TCR beta sequencing, made up of roughly 26 tumors and about 27 peripheral blood samples. A total of 4,016,671 unique CDR3 nucleotide sequences, encoding fewer than 3,000,000 unique CDR3 amino acid sequences, were found across all 50 or so samples.

TCR beta libraries were generated from genomic DNA with the immunoSEQ kit, following the manufacturer's recommendations. For library preparation, a first multiplex PCR was performed with proprietary primers, followed by a second PCR in which unique barcodes were added, and bead cleanups were performed after each round. A positive control reaction and a negative control reaction, both provided in the kit, were run with every batch of samples. The final libraries were assessed on an Agilent 4200 TapeStation D1000 ScreenTape, pooled by volume, and quantified by qPCR. Sequencing was performed on an Illumina NextSeq500 with a MidOutput 150-cycle cartridge, and 156 Read1 and 15 Index1 cycles were run with kit custom primers. The pooled library was loaded at approximately 0.95 pM with a roughly 20% PhiX control spike-in. The source study handled its data this way. Vendor-processed data were analyzed in R, and a clonotype was defined as all T cells sharing the same CDR3 nucleotide sequence. In the clone abundance analyses, frequencies were normalized to the 10,000 most abundant clones in each sample. Public T cell clones, which averaged fewer than five per sample, were excluded before analysis. A difference in abundance of at least 32-fold between compartments was used to define tumor-enriched and baseline blood-enriched clonotypes. A beta-binomial differential abundance model was applied to find clonotypes that expanded or contracted between blood time points. Tumor-blood repertoire similarity was measured with the Baroni-Urbani and Buser coefficient, and group comparisons used two-tailed Wilcoxon tests in R. TCRdb provides this immuneACCESS table in a form limited to in-frame rearrangements. Some clones are lacking; in checked studies, under half of them reflect an unresolved V gene, and why the rest are absent is not known. V, J and clone size are those of that table, while D and trimming were read from the DNA. The sample table records roughly 130,000 clones; roughly 91% of these occur just once. In total, the top ten clones hold about 5.6% of the sample.

V is shortened by 2 bases, J by 0 bases, and the region joining them spans 9 bases. According to the germline V gene, CDR1 reads SGDLS and CDR2 reads YYNGEE. There are 15 amino acids in the CDR3, from cysteine to phenylalanine inclusive. Only the CDR3 part of the read is kept: 45 bases, read in frame from the first base. Broad study findings and their caveats: In blood, the top tumor clonotypes increased between baseline and 2 weeks post-radiation and then shrank by 4 weeks, which suggests that tumor-resident clones expanded only transiently. No pretreatment tumor biopsies were available, so the baseline intratumoral presence of clonotypes could not be determined. Tracking of blood repertoire dynamics stopped at roughly 29 days after treatment, with no follow-up past that point. The single-armed trial design could not address effects of radiation dose or scheduling on the TCR repertoire.

This sample's time point label indicates: blood 2 weeks post-SBRT. According to the study, the label for this sample's treatment or condition signals: 15 Gy SBRT to primary tumor, nephrectomy 4 weeks later. Serial peripheral blood from radiation-treated patients was sampled at baseline, 2 weeks and 4 weeks after SBRT to track tumor-enriched clonotypes. Every patient's renal cell carcinoma showed clear cell pathology. The QIAamp DNA Blood Mini Kit (Qiagen) was used to prepare genomic DNA for TCR sequencing. Samples were included in the analyses only if all quality control checks were passed. About this clone itself: This clone's antigen is unknown. The input lacks base qualities; no much larger clone sits a single base away.

The clonotype comes from a woman in her sixties or seventies with renal cell carcinoma. In this chain, TRBV9 is recombined with TRBJ1-3, with no reliable assignment of the D segment. The material sequenced was blood, taken from a patient whose treatment included radiotherapy and nephrectomy. Here is the DNA: TGTGCCAGCAGCGTGCTGGAAAACTCTGGAAACACCATATATTTT. Its protein is CASSVLENSGNTIYF.